This TCR beta chain was documented in a study of blood T cell repertoires in COVID-19. In the study overall: Samples taken during acute and convalescent COVID-19 were collected in the United States, Italy and Spain.

CDR1 and CDR2 (germline): SGHVS, FNYEAQ. After removal of 3 bases from V and 4 bases from J, the junction contained 5 bases not matched to a gene. CDR3 length: 15 amino acids. Original processing methods: Amplification with reference gene primers provided the estimates of nucleated cell counts. The repertoire was sequenced with immunoSEQ multiplex PCR; TCRdb's copy has only in-frame clones and lacks some. V and J calls plus clone size are reproduced from that table; the DNA served to infer D and trimming. The sample contains 66,000 or so clones, 85% to 90% of which appear only once. The chain joins TRBV7-6 to TRBJ2-2; TRBD1 matches at 7 bases. Sequenced material: peripheral blood. This TCR was sampled from a man in his fifties or sixties with active COVID-19. Here the CDR3 DNA reads TGTGCCAGCAGCTTCCTCGACAGGGCCACCGGGGAGCTGTTTTTT. It codes for CASSFLDRATGELFF.